The next 19 T cell receptor beta chains were all read from a single sample in a study of cytomegalovirus exposure and HLA in healthy donors. Amplification used 60 Vbeta primers and 13 Jbeta primers. Clones were read by immunoSEQ multiplex PCR, and TCRdb kept only the in-frame ones, dropping some. The data contain about 91,000 clones, 86% of them singletons. The sequencing input was PBMCs. The source of these receptors is a young man in good health and CMV-seropositive.

The chain joins TRBV2 to TRBJ1-2; D uncertain. Germline V lookup: CDR1 SNHLY, CDR2 FYNNEI. The V gene lost 1 base and the J gene lost 8 bases, with 14 bases spanning the gap. The CDR3 loop spans 14 amino acids. The CDR3 loop reads CASSEGTSLAGYTF. CDR3 nucleotides: TGTGCCAGCAGTGAAGGGACTTCCCTGGCGGGCTACACCTTC.

J is TRBJ2-6 and V is TRBV5-1, with D unresolved. The CDR3 covers 15 residues. Trimming cost V 3 bases and J 12 bases, with 19 bases left between them. Germline values: CDR1 SGHRS, CDR2 YFSETQ. The CDR3, as DNA: TGCGCCAGCAGCTCCAGAGGTGGCAGAATCGGCGTCCTGACTTTC. This encodes CASSSRGGRIGVLTF. The full variable domain, in which reference TRBV5-1 and TRBJ2-6 provide the parts outside the CDR3, is KAGVTQTPRYLIKTRGQQVTLSCSPISGHRSVSWYQQTPGQGLQFLFEYFSETQRNKGNFPGRFSGRQFSNSRSEMNVSTLELGDSALYLCASSSRGGRIGVLTFGAGSRLTVL.

The rearrangement links TRBV28 to TRBJ2-1; 7 nucleotides match TRBD2. V gave up 7 bases and J gave up 4 bases; unmatched junction bases: 7. Germline V CDR1 and CDR2: MDHEN, SYDVKM. The CDR3 length is 14 residues. CDR3 coding DNA: TGTGCCAGCACTCTCCCCGGGGGGTACAATGAGCAGTTCTTC. Its protein is CASTLPGGYNEQFF.

The chain has TRBV7-2 and TRBJ2-7; possible D gene TRBD1, 6 bases. V lost 2 bases to trimming and J lost 6 bases, with 17 bases between them. Germline V gene data show CDR1 as SGHTA and CDR2 as FQGNSA. This CDR3 spans 15 amino acids. DNA for the CDR3: TGTGCCAGCAGCTTAAGGGGCCAGGGGACGGGCGAGCAGTACTTC. Its translation is CASSLRGQGTGEQYF.

The chain couples TRBV28 to TRBJ1-2; D gene uncertain. This CDR3 comprises 12 residues. The V end lost 10 bases, the J end lost 2 bases, and 11 bases lay between the germline ends. The V gene's germline CDR1 is MDHEN and CDR2 SYDVKM. The CDR3 here is CATYGSNYGYTF. CDR3 in DNA: TGTGCCACCTACGGGTCAAACTATGGCTACACCTTC.

The genes are TRBV7-9 and TRBJ1-1; the match to TRBD1 covers 8 bases. From germline, CDR1 is SEHNR and CDR2 FQNEAQ (reference sequence). The CDR3 runs 14 residues. V lost 1 base and J lost 8; bases outside the gene matches: 6. The DNA of the CDR3 is TGTGCCAGCAGCTTAGTGGCAGGGGGCGTGGAAGCTTTCTTT. This codes for CASSLVAGGVEAFF. Complete variable domain (other parts from reference TRBV7-9 and TRBJ1-1): DTGVSQNPRHKITKRGQNVTFRCDPISEHNRLYWYRQTLGQGPEFLTYFQNEAQLEKSRLLSDRFSAERPKGSFSTLEIQRTEQGDSAMYLCASSLVAGGVEAFFGQGTRLTVV.

V gene TRBV28 combines with J gene TRBJ1-5; TRBD1 might be the D (6 bases). With 10 bases removed from V and 7 bases from J, the gap between germline ends came to 11 bases. The germline V gene encodes CDR1 MDHEN and CDR2 SYDVKM. CDR3 length: 11 amino acids. CDR3 DNA sequence: TGTGCCACACAGGGTCAGCAGCCCCAGCATTTT. This codes for CATQGQQPQHF.

The chain links TRBV9 to TRBJ2-1, with 7 positions matching TRBD2. From germline, CDR1 is SGDLS and CDR2 YYNGEE. This CDR3 is built from 18 residues. V shed 0 bases and J 0 bases; nucleotides not matched to a gene: 9. The CDR3 region has the DNA TGTGCCAGCAGCGTAGGCCCTGCTATAGCGGGCTCCTACAATGAGCAGTTCTTC. Its translation is CASSVGPAIAGSYNEQFF.

The chain is built from TRBV9 and TRBJ1-1; 9 nucleotides align to TRBD1. CDR1 SGDLS and CDR2 YYNGEE come from the germline V gene. This CDR3 is built from 15 residues. With 2 bases clipped from V and 4 bases from J, the junction kept 6 bases outside the gene matches. CDR3 in DNA: TGTGCCAGCAGCGTTACGGGACAGGGTTTCACTGAAGCTTTCTTT. Protein: CASSVTGQGFTEAFF. The full variable domain, in which reference TRBV9 and TRBJ1-1 provide the parts outside the CDR3, is DSGVTQTPKHLITATGQRVTLRCSPRSGDLSVYWYQQSLDQGLQFLIQYYNGEERAKGNILERFSAQQFPDLHSELNLSSLELGDSALYFCASSVTGQGFTEAFFGQGTRLTVV.

The chain uses TRBV25-1 and TRBJ2-1, with D perhaps TRBD2 (6 bases). Germline CDR1 reads MGHDK; CDR2 reads SYGVNS. The CDR3 has 15 residues. V was cut by 3 bases and J by 8 bases, with 17 bases left in between. As DNA, the CDR3 is TGTGCCAGCAGTGATTCAGGAGGGCCGGGAGATGAGCAGTTCTTC. Protein: CASSDSGGPGDEQFF. Filled out from reference TRBV25-1 and TRBJ2-1, the complete variable domain reads EADIYQTPRYLVIGTGKKITLECSQTMGHDKMYWYQQDPGMELHLIHYSYGVNSTEKGDLSSESTVSRIRTEHFPLTLESARPSHTSQYLCASSDSGGPGDEQFFGPGTRLTVL.

V is TRBV13 and J is TRBJ2-7; 9 bases line up with TRBD2. Germline V lookup: CDR1 PRHDT, CDR2 FYEKMQ (reference sequence). Unmatched junction bases numbered 6, after V lost 0 bases and J lost 0 bases. The CDR3 extends over 17 amino acids. The CDR3 here is CASSLGQIAGDSYEQYF. The CDR3 DNA follows: TGTGCCAGCAGCTTAGGCCAAATAGCGGGAGACTCCTACGAGCAGTACTTC. Based on the CDR3 plus reference TRBV13 and TRBJ2-7, the full variable domain is AAGVIQSPRHLIKEKRETATLKCYPIPRHDTVYWYQQGPGQDPQFLISFYEKMQSDKGSIPDRFSAQQFSDYHSELNMSSLELGDSALYFCASSLGQIAGDSYEQYFGPGTRLTVT.

This rearrangement joins TRBV28 to TRBJ2-1, with 10 bases lining up with TRBD2. CDR3 size: 14 residues. CDR1 and CDR2 (germline): MDHEN, SYDVKM. Trimming at V came to 8 bases and at J to 7 bases, leaving 8 bases not matched to a gene. CDR3 DNA: TGTGCCAGCGAAGCGGGAGGGGGAGGAAATGAGCAGTTCTTC. It translates to CASEAGGGGNEQFF.

The chain joins TRBV19 to TRBJ2-2; the D is unclear. The germline V gene encodes CDR1 LNHDA and CDR2 SQIVND (reference sequence). V was clipped by 7 bases and J by 2 bases, with 8 bases between them. CDR3 length: 13 amino acids. Written as DNA, the CDR3 is TGTGCCAGTAAAGAGTTAAACACCGGGGAGCTGTTTTTT. Its protein product is CASKELNTGELFF.

This chain links TRBV6-5 with TRBJ1-2, with TRBD1 matching over 10 bases. Per germline, CDR1 MNHEY and CDR2 SVGAGI. The J segment lost 5 bases and the V segment lost 2 bases, leaving 8 bases of the junction unmatched. CDR3 size: 16 residues. The CDR3 bases are TGTGCCAGCAGTTACACCGGGACAGGGGCCTCTTATGGCTACACCTTC. This gives the protein CASSYTGTGASYGYTF.

This clone has only a few counts. The V gene is TRBV25-1, the J gene TRBJ2-7; 9 positions agree with TRBD1. The V and J ends lost 7 bases and 5 bases, in that order; junction bases with no gene match: 12. The CDR3 is 15 residues long. Germline V gene data show CDR1 as MGHDK and CDR2 as SYGVNS. The CDR3 DNA reads TGTGCCAGCAATGCTTACGGGACAGGGTCCCACGAGCAGTACTTC. Protein: CASNAYGTGSHEQYF.

CDR3 in DNA: TGCGCCAGCAGCCCCGGGACTAGCCTCGGGGCCAATGAGCAGTTCTTC. This encodes CASSPGTSLGANEQFF. The chain employs TRBV5-1 and TRBJ2-1, with TRBD2 identical over 9 bases. Germline lookup yields CDR1 SGHRS and CDR2 YFSETQ. CDR3 length equals 16 residues. V was clipped by 4 bases and J by 6 bases; unmatched bases: 11. Supplemented by reference TRBV5-1 and TRBJ2-1, the full variable domain reads KAGVTQTPRYLIKTRGQQVTLSCSPISGHRSVSWYQQTPGQGLQFLFEYFSETQRNKGNFPGRFSGRQFSNSRSEMNVSTLELGDSALYLCASSPGTSLGANEQFFGPGTRLTVL.

To note about this clone: Sequence at one end of the junction differs from germline and may be a read error. The V and J genes are TRBV28 and TRBJ1-5; D might be TRBD1 (5 bases). This CDR3 spans 15 amino acids. CDR1 is MDHEN and CDR2 is SYDVKM in the germline V gene. The CDR3 DNA reads as TGTGCCAGCAGGATCTTCAGGGCGAGCAATCAGGCCCAGCATTTT. This encodes CASRIFRASNQAQHF.

The chain is built from TRBV15 and TRBJ2-7, with 10 nucleotides matching TRBD2. The CDR3 has 17 amino acids. CDR1 is LNHNV, CDR2 YYDKDF, per germline (reference sequence). The junction had 10 bases not matched to a gene; V was cut back by 0 bases and J by 5 bases. The DNA of the CDR3 is TGTGCCACCAGCAGAGATCTAATGATAGCGGGAGGCCACGAGCAGTACTTC. Residues: CATSRDLMIAGGHEQYF.

Worth noting for this clone: This sample includes further DNA sequences coding for the same CDR3. The chain combines TRBV6-1 with TRBJ1-2, with 10 bases aligning to TRBD1. The CDR3 runs 18 residues. The J segment lost 11 bases and the V segment lost 2 bases, leaving 20 bases of the junction unmatched. In germline, CDR1 is MNHNS, CDR2 SASEGT. CDR3 in amino acids: CASSEWLNWGQGSSGYTF. CDR3 nucleotide sequence: TGTGCCAGCAGTGAATGGTTAAATTGGGGACAGGGGAGCTCTGGTTACACCTTC.